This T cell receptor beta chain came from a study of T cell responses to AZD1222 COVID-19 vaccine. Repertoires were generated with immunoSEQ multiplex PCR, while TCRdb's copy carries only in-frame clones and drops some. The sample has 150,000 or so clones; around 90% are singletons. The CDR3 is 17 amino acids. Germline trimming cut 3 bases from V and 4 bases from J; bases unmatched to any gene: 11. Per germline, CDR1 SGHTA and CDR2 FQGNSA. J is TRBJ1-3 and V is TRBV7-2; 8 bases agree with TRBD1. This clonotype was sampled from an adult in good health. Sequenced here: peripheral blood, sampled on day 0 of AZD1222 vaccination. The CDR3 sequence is CASSFSTGEKIGNTIYF. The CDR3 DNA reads TGTGCCAGCAGCTTTTCGACAGGGGAGAAAATAGGAAACACCATATATTTT.